This entry is about one T cell receptor beta chain. Trimming left V 1 base short and J 3 bases short, with 10 bases between. The CDR3 length is 14 residues. CDR1 MNHNS and CDR2 SASEGT come from the germline V gene. The sample comes from a study of tumor-infiltrating lymphocytes in oesophageal squamous cell carcinoma. TCRdb independently ran MiXCR on the PCR reads; one entry per CDR3 protein. The profile shows approximately 12,000 distinct CDR3 sequences, approximately 52% of them singletons. The chain combines TRBV6-1 with TRBJ2-7; a possible D gene is TRBD2 (5 bases). This receptor was obtained from a male donor with esophageal squamous cell carcinoma. Sequencing was done on a sample of normal esophageal tissue next to the tumor. The CDR3 region is CASSEVRRSYEQYF. CDR3 DNA sequence: TGTGCCAGCAGTGAAGTAAGGAGGAGCTACGAGCAGTACTTC.